The 24 T cell receptor beta chains below were found in one sample sequenced in a study of cytomegalovirus exposure and HLA in healthy donors. Primers: 60 Vbeta forward and 13 Jbeta reverse. Generated by immunoSEQ multiplex PCR, the TCRdb table keeps only in-frame clones and is missing some. Altogether about 160,000 clones are present, roughly 80% being singletons, with the ten largest covering 1.3% to 1.5%. The sequenced material came from PBMCs. The source is a young man in good health and CMV-seronegative.

V is TRBV23-1 and J is TRBJ1-4; a weak D match, TRBD1 (6 bases). TRBV23-1 qualifies as an ORF whose function is uncertain. This CDR3 comprises 14 residues. Trimming took 4 bases from V and 8 from J, leaving 14 bases between them. The CDR3 loop is CASSRWRGREKLFF. As DNA, the CDR3 is TGCGCCAGCAGTCGATGGCGGGGGCGAGAAAAACTGTTTTTT.

The V call is TRBV28, the J call TRBJ1-3, with D tentatively TRBD1 (6 bases). Germline-derived CDR1 and CDR2 are MDHEN and SYDVKM. The CDR3 is 14 amino acids. V was clipped by 10 bases and J by 0 bases, with 13 bases between them. The CDR3 DNA sequence: TGTGCCATCTCGGCAGGGGCCTCTGGAAACACCATATATTTT. Translation: CAISAGASGNTIYF.

The V gene is TRBV27, the J gene TRBJ2-2, with a possible D match to TRBD2 (5 bases). The length of the CDR3 is 15 residues. Trimming stripped 2 bases from V and 9 bases from J, with 16 bases between. The germline CDR1 and CDR2 sequences are MNHEY and SMNVEV (reference sequence). CDR3 in DNA: TGTGCCAGCAGTTTAAGAGCGGTCGATCAATGGGAGCTGTTTTTT. Translated, it gives CASSLRAVDQWELFF.

This chain links TRBV19 with TRBJ2-2, with D maybe TRBD2 (5 bases). V was pared by 3 bases and J by 3 bases, with 14 bases between. This CDR3 has 16 residues. From germline, CDR1 is LNHDA and CDR2 SQIVND (reference sequence). The CDR3 DNA follows: TGTGCCAGTAGTATTTCCAGCTCCGGGGACACCGGGGAGCTGTTTTTT. It specifies CASSISSSGDTGELFF.

This chain links TRBV10-2 with TRBJ2-7; TRBD2 is a possible D gene (5 bases). CDR1 and CDR2 from the germline V gene are WSHSY and SAAADI. CDR3 length equals 14 residues. Trimming left V 2 bases short and J 2 bases short, with 10 bases between. The CDR3 protein is CASSEGAETYEQYF. In DNA form, the CDR3 reads TGCGCCAGCAGTGAGGGAGCGGAGACCTACGAGCAGTACTTC.

This clone was detected a few times. The same CDR3 also results from other DNA sequences found in this sample. The chain links TRBV9 to TRBJ1-1; 7 bases line up with TRBD1. CDR3 length: 15 amino acids. The junction had 6 bases not matched to a gene; V was cut back by 4 bases and J by 0 bases. Germline assignment: CDR1 SGDLS and CDR2 YYNGEE. The CDR3, as DNA: TGTGCCAGCAGCCCCCGGGACAGACTGAACACTGAAGCTTTCTTT. Amino acids: CASSPRDRLNTEAFF.

The chain recombines TRBV28 with TRBJ2-5; 8 nucleotides line up with TRBD1. Germline-derived CDR1 and CDR2 are MDHEN and SYDVKM. V dropped 6 bases and J dropped 4; count of bases not matched to a gene: 7. CDR3 size: 14 residues. The CDR3 is CASSPTGGRETQYF. CDR3 sequence (DNA): TGTGCCAGCAGCCCCACAGGGGGAAGAGAGACCCAGTACTTC.

V and J are TRBV9 and TRBJ1-6; 10 bases are a match to TRBD1. This CDR3 is 15 amino acids long. J was trimmed by 6 bases and V by 0 bases; bases with no gene match: 0. Germline V gives CDR1 SGDLS, CDR2 YYNGEE. This CDR3 reads CASSVGDRGNSPLHF. The CDR3 DNA follows: TGTGCCAGCAGCGTAGGGGACAGGGGTAATTCACCCCTCCACTTT. The full variable domain, in which reference TRBV9 and TRBJ1-6 provide the parts outside the CDR3, is DSGVTQTPKHLITATGQRVTLRCSPRSGDLSVYWYQQSLDQGLQFLIQYYNGEERAKGNILERFSAQQFPDLHSELNLSSLELGDSALYFCASSVGDRGNSPLHFGNGTRLTVT.

The chain recombines TRBV4-3 with TRBJ1-5; D call uncertain. Germline CDR1 reads LGHNA; CDR2 reads YSLEER. V lost 0 bases, J lost 2 bases, and 8 bases lay in between. The CDR3 is 15 amino acids. The CDR3 sequence is CASSQDFPGNQPQHF. In nucleotides, the CDR3 is TGCGCCAGCAGCCAAGACTTCCCCGGCAATCAGCCCCAGCATTTT.

The chain combines TRBV10-3 with TRBJ2-1; 12 bases match TRBD2. V shed 6 bases and J 0 bases; nucleotides not matched to a gene: 3. In germline, CDR1 is ENHRY, CDR2 SYGVKD. There are 16 residues in the CDR3. The CDR3 is CAISMTSGSSYNEQFF. CDR3 DNA: TGTGCCATCAGCATGACTAGCGGGAGCTCCTACAATGAGCAGTTCTTC.

This clone is a singleton in its sample. The genes are TRBV5-4 and TRBJ2-3; D is perhaps TRBD1 (5 bases). The length of the CDR3 is 15 residues. With 4 bases removed from V and 6 bases from J, the gap between germline ends came to 18 bases. Looked up from germline, CDR1 is SGHNT and CDR2 is YYREEE (reference sequence). The CDR3 loop is CASSPRGQAGDTQYF. Written as DNA, the CDR3 is TGTGCCAGCAGCCCCCGAGGACAAGCCGGGGATACGCAGTATTTT.

CDR3 amino acids: CASSQASGSVGEQFF. CDR3 nucleotides: TGCGCCAGCAGCCAAGCTAGCGGGAGTGTCGGTGAGCAGTTCTTC. V usage is TRBV4-1 and J usage is TRBJ2-1, with 10 bases aligning to TRBD2. V shed 1 base and J 9 bases; nucleotides not matched to a gene: 6. Germline CDR1 MGHRA, CDR2 YSYEKL. The CDR3 totals 15 residues.

The rearrangement joins TRBV19 to TRBJ2-1; maybe TRBD2 (5 bases). The ends were cut back, 2 bases at V and 8 bases at J, with 7 bases in the middle. CDR1 is LNHDA and CDR2 is SQIVND in the germline V gene (reference sequence). The CDR3 is 12 residues long. The CDR3 is CASSINGDEQFF. DNA for the CDR3: TGTGCCAGTAGTATAAACGGGGATGAGCAGTTCTTC. The full variable domain, with the rest looked up from reference TRBV19 and TRBJ2-1, is DGGITQSPKYLFRKEGQNVTLSCEQNLNHDAMYWYRQDPGQGLRLIYYSQIVNDFQKGDIAEGYSVSREKKESFPLTVTSAQKNPTAFYLCASSINGDEQFFGPGTRLTVL.

The chain couples TRBV10-3 to TRBJ2-6; 10 bases are a match to TRBD1. The V segment lost 6 bases and the J segment 1 base; nucleotides outside the gene matches: 9. The CDR3 length is 18 residues. CDR1 and CDR2 (germline): ENHRY, SYGVKD. The CDR3 DNA reads TGTGCCATCAGCCAAGGGACAGGGGCAGTTTCTGGGGCCAACGTCCTGACTTTC. Its translation is CAISQGTGAVSGANVLTF.

The chain carries TRBV28 and TRBJ1-5; perhaps TRBD1 as D (6 bases). CDR1 MDHEN and CDR2 SYDVKM come from the germline V gene. This CDR3 is 18 amino acids long. V was shortened by 2 bases and J by 4 bases, with 21 bases between the two germline ends. The CDR3 is CASSLVQPGLQGNQPQHF. Here the CDR3 DNA reads TGTGCCAGCAGTTTAGTCCAGCCAGGGCTGCAGGGGAATCAGCCCCAGCATTTT.

Only one count was recorded for this clone. At one end, the junction sequence differs from germline, possibly due to a read error. The CDR3: CSSKGRGGRGNTEAFF. The CDR3 bases are TGTTCCAGCAAGGGTAGGGGGGGGCGCGGGAACACTGAAGCTTTCTTT. The rearrangement links TRBV7-9 to TRBJ1-1; tentative D call: TRBD1 (6 bases). This CDR3 is 16 amino acids long. Germline V CDR1 and CDR2: SEHNR, FQNEAQ (reference sequence). Drawing the rest from reference TRBV7-9 and TRBJ1-1, the complete variable domain is DTGVSQNPRHKITKRGQNVTFRCDPISEHNRLYWYRQTLGQGPEFLTYFQNEAQLEKSRLLSDRFSAERPKGSFSTLEIQRTEQGDSAMYLCSSKGRGGRGNTEAFFGQGTRLTVV.

The chain is built from TRBV2 and TRBJ2-1; D unclear. This CDR3 has 13 residues. Germline values: CDR1 SNHLY, CDR2 FYNNEI. Trimming removed 3 bases from V and 11 bases from J, with 14 bases in between. CDR3 in DNA: TGTGCCAGCAGTGAGGTAATTGAGTTGAAGCAGTTCTTC. Translating it yields CASSEVIELKQFF.

The chain recombines TRBV7-9 with TRBJ1-3; D not certain. Germline CDR1 and CDR2: SEHNR and FQNEAQ (reference sequence). V dropped 5 bases and J dropped 0 bases, with 5 bases sitting between them. The CDR3 runs 13 residues. CDR3 DNA: TGTGCCAGCAGCCCCAGCTCTGGAAACACCATATATTTT. It translates to CASSPSSGNTIYF. Full variable domain (outside the CDR3, taken from reference TRBV7-9 and TRBJ1-3): DTGVSQNPRHKITKRGQNVTFRCDPISEHNRLYWYRQTLGQGPEFLTYFQNEAQLEKSRLLSDRFSAERPKGSFSTLEIQRTEQGDSAMYLCASSPSSGNTIYFGEGSWLTVV.

V and J are TRBV11-2 and TRBJ1-4; the D gene is possibly TRBD1 (6 bases). V lost 4 bases and J 10 bases, leaving 16 bases between the germline ends. CDR1 is SGHAT and CDR2 is FQNNGV in the germline V gene. This CDR3 spans 14 amino acids. CDR3 region: CASSSTGPATKLFF. CDR3 sequence (DNA): TGTGCCAGCAGCTCAACAGGGCCCGCTACAAAACTGTTTTTT. The full variable domain, its missing parts supplied by reference TRBV11-2 and TRBJ1-4, is EAGVAQSPRYKIIEKRQSVAFWCNPISGHATLYWYQQILGQGPKLLIQFQNNGVVDDSQLPKDRFSAERLKGVDSTLKIQPAKLEDSAVYLCASSSTGPATKLFFGSGTQLSVL.

V and J are TRBV7-9 and TRBJ2-5, with D perhaps matching TRBD2 (5 bases). The ends were cut back, 4 bases at V and 5 bases at J, with 14 bases in the middle. The CDR3 contains 14 residues. From germline, CDR1 is SEHNR and CDR2 FQNEAQ (reference sequence). Here the CDR3 reads CASSSRRGGETQYF. The CDR3 DNA sequence: TGTGCCAGCAGCTCCCGACGCGGCGGGGAGACCCAGTACTTC.

This chain joins TRBV6-6 and TRBJ2-7; 8 nucleotides line up with TRBD2. CDR3 length equals 16 residues. The J segment lost 1 base and the V segment lost 6 bases, leaving 11 bases of the junction unmatched. Germline V gene lookup returns CDR1 MNHNY and CDR2 SVGAGI (reference sequence). The CDR3 bases are TGTGCCAGCAGGTCCCCGGGACTAGGACCTTCCTACGAGCAGTACTTC. Translation gives CASRSPGLGPSYEQYF.

The chain employs TRBV5-4 and TRBJ2-7, with 7 bases lining up with TRBD1. The CDR3 contains 14 residues. The trim removed 0 bases at V and 6 bases at J, leaving 6 bases unmatched. The germline CDR1 and CDR2 sequences are SGHNT and YYREEE (reference sequence). This CDR3 reads CASSLGGGKREQYF. The CDR3 DNA is TGTGCCAGCAGCTTGGGAGGGGGCAAGCGCGAGCAGTACTTC.

This clone was detected a few times. The chain couples TRBV19 to TRBJ1-1; 9 bases are a match to TRBD1. V shed 5 bases, J shed 4 bases, and the junction held 2 bases outside the gene matches. This CDR3 contains 13 residues. CDR1 is LNHDA and CDR2 is SQIVND in the germline V gene (reference sequence). The CDR3 region is CASSPTGGTEAFF. CDR3 DNA sequence: TGTGCCAGTAGTCCGACAGGGGGCACTGAAGCTTTCTTT.

The chain is built from TRBV9 and TRBJ1-1, with D tentatively TRBD1 (6 bases). CDR3 length: 13 residues. Trimming stripped 6 bases from V and 1 base from J, with 10 bases between. Germline V lookup: CDR1 SGDLS, CDR2 YYNGEE. The DNA for the CDR3 is TGTGCCAGCACCCCGACAGGGAACACTGAAGCTTTCTTT. This translates into CASTPTGNTEAFF.